Listed below are T cell receptor beta chains from one sample, sequenced in a study of identifying expanded T cells in peripheral blood. This table comes from immunoSEQ multiplex PCR, and its TCRdb copy is limited to in-frame clones, with some not included. The table records 75,000 to 95,000 clones, 70% to 90% of them present only once. Sequenced: blood. These TCRs come from a person between 18 and 75 years old in good health. The CDR3 runs from the conserved cysteine through the conserved F or W. Fields, in order: clone size, J gene, D gene, V gene, CDR3 DNA, CDR3 protein. A D gene is named only where the DNA matches it firmly. Some rows have no size entry. The others give once, few or many, or a class for an expanded clone.

clone_size: -
j_call: TRBJ1-2
d_call: TRBD1
v_call: TRBV30
cdr3_nt: TGTGCCTGGCAGGGGGAGGCTAACTATGGCTACACCTTC
cdr3_aa: CAWQGEANYGYTF

clone_size: -
j_call: TRBJ2-7
d_call: TRBD2
v_call: TRBV6-6
cdr3_nt: TGTGCCAGCAGTTACTCGATAGGGACTACCTACGAGCAGTACTTC
cdr3_aa: CASSYSIGTTYEQYF

clone_size: once
j_call: TRBJ2-7
d_call: TRBD1
v_call: TRBV28
cdr3_nt: TGTGCCAGCAGGGGGACAGGGGGTTCCTACGAGCAGTACTTC
cdr3_aa: CASRGTGGSYEQYF

clone_size: -
j_call: TRBJ2-2
d_call: TRBD1
v_call: TRBV5-6
cdr3_nt: TGTGCCAGCAGCTTGGGGGACAGGCGAAACACCGGGGAGCTGTTTTTT
cdr3_aa: CASSLGDRRNTGELFF

clone_size: -
j_call: TRBJ1-2
d_call: -
v_call: TRBV4-3
cdr3_nt: TGCGCCAGCAGCCCCCGCCGGGGAACCAACTATGGCTACACCTTC
cdr3_aa: CASSPRRGTNYGYTF

clone_size: few
j_call: TRBJ1-1
d_call: -
v_call: TRBV10-3
cdr3_nt: TGTGCCATCAGGGAGACAGGGAACACTGAAGCTTTCTTT
cdr3_aa: CAIRETGNTEAFF

clone_size: once
j_call: TRBJ2-7
d_call: -
v_call: TRBV23-1
cdr3_nt: TGCGCCAGCAGTCGCCTAAAGGGTAGTTTCTACGAGCAGTACTTC
cdr3_aa: CASSRLKGSFYEQYF

clone_size: -
j_call: TRBJ2-1
d_call: TRBD2
v_call: TRBV19
cdr3_nt: TGTGCCAGTATTAAAGCTAGCGGGGGTTACAATGAGCAGTTCTTC
cdr3_aa: CASIKASGGYNEQFF

clone_size: -
j_call: TRBJ1-5
d_call: -
v_call: TRBV2
cdr3_nt: TGTGCCAGCAGTGAAACCGATAGGATCTTTCAGCCCCAGCATTTT
cdr3_aa: CASSETDRIFQPQHF

clone_size: once
j_call: TRBJ1-4
d_call: -
v_call: TRBV2
cdr3_nt: TGTGCCGGCTCGACAGGTTTTGAAAAACTGTTTTTT
cdr3_aa: CAGSTGFEKLFF

clone_size: -
j_call: TRBJ1-1
d_call: -
v_call: TRBV7-8
cdr3_nt: TGTGCCAGCAGGCCGGGACATTCGAACACTGAAGCTTTCTTT
cdr3_aa: CASRPGHSNTEAFF

clone_size: once
j_call: TRBJ1-1
d_call: -
v_call: TRBV11-3
cdr3_nt: TGTGCCAGCAGCTTGACAGTCCTGAGGACTGAAGCTTTCTTT
cdr3_aa: CASSLTVLRTEAFF

clone_size: -
j_call: TRBJ2-2
d_call: -
v_call: TRBV5-1
cdr3_nt: TGCGCCAGCAGCTTTGGGGGGATCACCGGGGAGCTGTTTTTT
cdr3_aa: CASSFGGITGELFF

clone_size: -
j_call: TRBJ2-7
d_call: -
v_call: TRBV19
cdr3_nt: TGTGCCAGTAGTATAGGGATCGAGCAGTACTTC
cdr3_aa: CASSIGIEQYF

clone_size: -
j_call: TRBJ1-1
d_call: -
v_call: TRBV6-1
cdr3_nt: TGTGCCACCAGGTTCCCTTGGGAGAACACTGAAGCTTTCTTT
cdr3_aa: CATRFPWENTEAFF

clone_size: -
j_call: TRBJ2-5
d_call: -
v_call: TRBV18
cdr3_nt: TGTGCCAGCTCACCACCACAGGGTCCATCAGAGACCCAGTACTTC
cdr3_aa: CASSPPQGPSETQYF

clone_size: -
j_call: TRBJ2-2
d_call: TRBD1
v_call: TRBV30
cdr3_nt: TGTGCCTGGACCCCTCCCAGGGGGTTTGCCGGGGAGCTGTTTTTT
cdr3_aa: CAWTPPRGFAGELFF

clone_size: -
j_call: TRBJ2-3
d_call: -
v_call: TRBV7-6
cdr3_nt: TGTGCCAGCAGCTTAGCGCTGGGGCGGGATACGCAGTATTTT
cdr3_aa: CASSLALGRDTQYF

clone_size: -
j_call: TRBJ2-1
d_call: -
v_call: TRBV7-9
cdr3_nt: TGTGCCAGCACCAATGGCGGGCTCAACAATGAGCAGTTCTTC
cdr3_aa: CASTNGGLNNEQFF

clone_size: -
j_call: TRBJ2-7
d_call: -
v_call: TRBV7-7
cdr3_nt: TGTGCCAGCAGCAAAGGGGGTGTGTACGAGCAGTACTTC
cdr3_aa: CASSKGGVYEQYF

clone_size: -
j_call: TRBJ2-1
d_call: -
v_call: TRBV9
cdr3_nt: TGTGCCAGCAGCCACACCAATGAGCAGTTCTTC
cdr3_aa: CASSHTNEQFF

clone_size: once
j_call: TRBJ1-6
d_call: -
v_call: TRBV7-2
cdr3_nt: TGTGCCAGCAGCTTAGACCCGGGGCAGGGTAATTCACCCCTCCACTTT
cdr3_aa: CASSLDPGQGNSPLHF

clone_size: once
j_call: TRBJ2-1
d_call: -
v_call: TRBV15
cdr3_nt: TGTGCCACCAGCAGAGATCCCCGGGATTACAATGAGCAGTTCTTC
cdr3_aa: CATSRDPRDYNEQFF

clone_size: -
j_call: TRBJ1-4
d_call: -
v_call: TRBV5-1
cdr3_nt: TGCGCCAGCAGGGCTTTGGGGAATGAAAAACTGTTTTTT
cdr3_aa: CASRALGNEKLFF

clone_size: -
j_call: TRBJ1-5
d_call: -
v_call: TRBV6-5
cdr3_nt: TGTGCCAGCAGCCGCAGGGCGGCGGGAAGTCCCCAGCATTTT
cdr3_aa: CASSRRAAGSPQHF

clone_size: -
j_call: TRBJ2-7
d_call: TRBD1
v_call: TRBV2
cdr3_nt: TGTGCCAGCACACGGGGACAGGGGGCGTCCTACGAGCAGTACTTC
cdr3_aa: CASTRGQGASYEQYF

clone_size: -
j_call: TRBJ2-3
d_call: -
v_call: TRBV30
cdr3_nt: TGTGCCTGGTCGGGGGTTACCCACCCTGGCACAGATACGCAGTATTTT
cdr3_aa: CAWSGVTHPGTDTQYF

clone_size: -
j_call: TRBJ2-7
d_call: TRBD1
v_call: TRBV19
cdr3_nt: TGTGCCAGTAGTATTAAGACGACAGGGCCCTACGAGCAGTACTTC
cdr3_aa: CASSIKTTGPYEQYF

clone_size: -
j_call: TRBJ2-7
d_call: TRBD1
v_call: TRBV4-3
cdr3_nt: TGCGCCAGCAGCCAAGACTGGGACAGAGACGAGCAGTACTTC
cdr3_aa: CASSQDWDRDEQYF

clone_size: -
j_call: TRBJ2-1
d_call: -
v_call: TRBV7-3
cdr3_nt: TGTGCCAGCAGCTCACAGGGAGGGAATGAGCAGTTCTTC
cdr3_aa: CASSSQGGNEQFF

clone_size: -
j_call: TRBJ2-3
d_call: TRBD2
v_call: TRBV27
cdr3_nt: TGTGCCAGCAAGCGGGACTACCATAGCACAGATACGCAGTATTTT
cdr3_aa: CASKRDYHSTDTQYF

clone_size: -
j_call: TRBJ1-6
d_call: -
v_call: TRBV12-5
cdr3_nt: TGTGCTAGTGGTTTGTATGACCCAAGGGACTCACCCCTCCACTTT
cdr3_aa: CASGLYDPRDSPLHF

clone_size: -
j_call: TRBJ2-3
d_call: -
v_call: TRBV5-1
cdr3_nt: TGCGCCAGCAAACGATGGGAGGTCACAGATACGCAGTATTTT
cdr3_aa: CASKRWEVTDTQYF

clone_size: -
j_call: TRBJ2-3
d_call: TRBD2
v_call: TRBV2
cdr3_nt: TGTGCCAACGGACTAGGCCCCACAGATACGCAGTATTTT
cdr3_aa: CANGLGPTDTQYF

clone_size: -
j_call: TRBJ1-2
d_call: -
v_call: TRBV10-3
cdr3_nt: TGTGCCATCAGGGGGGTTAGGGGCTACACCTTC
cdr3_aa: CAIRGVRGYTF

clone_size: once
j_call: TRBJ2-7
d_call: TRBD1
v_call: TRBV28
cdr3_nt: TGTGCCAGCAGTTCTAGGACAGGGTTATACGAGCAGTACTTC
cdr3_aa: CASSSRTGLYEQYF

clone_size: -
j_call: TRBJ1-1
d_call: -
v_call: TRBV5-5
cdr3_nt: TGTGCCAGCAGCTTTGATAGGAACACTGAAGCTTTCTTT
cdr3_aa: CASSFDRNTEAFF

clone_size: -
j_call: TRBJ2-4
d_call: -
v_call: TRBV5-5
cdr3_nt: TGTGCCAGCAGCCGGGAAGGTGCCAAAAACATTCAGTACTTC
cdr3_aa: CASSREGAKNIQYF

clone_size: -
j_call: TRBJ2-5
d_call: -
v_call: TRBV6-1
cdr3_nt: TGTGCCAGCAGTGACGGGGGCGGGGAGACCCAGTACTTC
cdr3_aa: CASSDGGGETQYF

clone_size: -
j_call: TRBJ2-1
d_call: TRBD1
v_call: TRBV5-6
cdr3_nt: TGTGCCAGCAGCTGGGACAGATACCCCGGCAATGAGCAGTTCTTC
cdr3_aa: CASSWDRYPGNEQFF

clone_size: -
j_call: TRBJ2-4
d_call: -
v_call: TRBV19
cdr3_nt: TGTGCCAGTCAAGACAGGGCCAAAAACATTCAGTACTTC
cdr3_aa: CASQDRAKNIQYF

clone_size: -
j_call: TRBJ2-7
d_call: TRBD1
v_call: TRBV11-2
cdr3_nt: TGTGCCAGCAGCCCCGTGAAGTGGACAGGGTCCTACGAGCAGTACTTC
cdr3_aa: CASSPVKWTGSYEQYF

clone_size: -
j_call: TRBJ2-7
d_call: -
v_call: TRBV4-1
cdr3_nt: TGCGCCAGCAGCCTAACACGGACACTAAGAGGCTACGAGCAGTACTTC
cdr3_aa: CASSLTRTLRGYEQYF

clone_size: -
j_call: TRBJ1-2
d_call: -
v_call: TRBV5-4
cdr3_nt: TGTGCCAGCAGCTCCCCGGACGGAAACTATGGCTACACCTTC
cdr3_aa: CASSSPDGNYGYTF

clone_size: once
j_call: TRBJ2-3
d_call: -
v_call: TRBV12-5
cdr3_nt: TGTGCTAGTGGTTTGGGCGGGCCCACAGATACGCAGTATTTT
cdr3_aa: CASGLGGPTDTQYF

clone_size: -
j_call: TRBJ2-3
d_call: TRBD2
v_call: TRBV11-3
cdr3_nt: TGTGCCAGCAGCTTAGGTGTCTCGGCGGGGGGGCGTACAGATACGCAGTATTTT
cdr3_aa: CASSLGVSAGGRTDTQYF

clone_size: few
j_call: TRBJ2-5
d_call: TRBD2
v_call: TRBV28
cdr3_nt: TGTGCCAGCAGTTTACGGCTCACTAGCGGCAGAGAGACCCAGTACTTC
cdr3_aa: CASSLRLTSGRETQYF

clone_size: -
j_call: TRBJ2-5
d_call: -
v_call: TRBV6-1
cdr3_nt: TGTGCCAGCAGTCTGACACTTCAAGAGACCCAGTACTTC
cdr3_aa: CASSLTLQETQYF

clone_size: -
j_call: TRBJ2-1
d_call: TRBD1
v_call: TRBV15
cdr3_nt: TGTGCCACCGAGGGACAGTCAAAGGTCAGGGCCTACAATGAGCAGTTCTTC
cdr3_aa: CATEGQSKVRAYNEQFF